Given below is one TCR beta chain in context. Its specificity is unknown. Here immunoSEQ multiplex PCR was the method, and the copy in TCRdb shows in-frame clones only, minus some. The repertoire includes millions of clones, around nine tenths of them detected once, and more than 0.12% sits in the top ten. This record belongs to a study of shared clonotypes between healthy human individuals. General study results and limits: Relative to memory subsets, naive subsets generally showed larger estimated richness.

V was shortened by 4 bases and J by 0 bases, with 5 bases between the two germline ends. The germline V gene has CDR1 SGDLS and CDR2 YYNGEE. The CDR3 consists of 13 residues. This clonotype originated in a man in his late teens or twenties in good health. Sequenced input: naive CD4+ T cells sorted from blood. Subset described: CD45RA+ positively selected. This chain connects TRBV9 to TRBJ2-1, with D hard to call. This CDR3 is CASSPYSYNEQFF. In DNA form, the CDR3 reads TGTGCCAGCAGCCCGTACTCCTACAATGAGCAGTTCTTC.